Following are 10 T cell receptor beta chains from one sample sequenced in a study of identical twins. TCRdb re-derived calls from the 5' RACE reads in MiXCR, one entry per CDR3 protein. The sample lists under 400,000 distinct CDR3 sequences; approximately 8.7% were seen once. The sequenced material came from naive T cells sorted from blood. The receptor set was obtained from a woman aged 50 to 60 in good health.

The table lists this clonotype with a few counts. This chain connects TRBV2 to TRBJ2-7; D uncertain. The CDR3 totals 13 residues. Looked up from germline, CDR1 is SNHLY and CDR2 is FYNNEI. Between the trimmed V and J ends, which lost 1 base and 1 base, there was a span of 5 bases. The CDR3 nucleotides are TGTGCCAGCAGTGAAGAAGGGTCCTACGAGCAGTACTTC. Translating gives CASSEEGSYEQYF.

The chain uses TRBV21-1 and TRBJ2-7; TRBD1 reflects the table's D call only, with no check against the DNA. TRBV21-1 is a recognized pseudogene. The CDR3 runs 17 residues. The CDR3 DNA follows: TGTGCCAGCAGCAAAGCCGGACAGGGAAGTTCCTTCTACGAGCAGTACTTC. Its translation: CASSKAGQGSSFYEQYF.

The chain uses TRBV29-1 and TRBJ2-7, with TRBD1 identical over 11 bases. The CDR3 loop spans 14 amino acids. Germline V gene sequence: CDR1 SQVTM, CDR2 ANQGSEA. J gave up 4 bases and V 0 bases, and 2 bases lay outside the gene matches. CDR3 nucleotide sequence: TGCAGCGTTGAAGAGGGGACAGGGGGGTACGAGCAGTACTTC. Residues: CSVEEGTGGYEQYF.

The chain joins TRBV10-3 to TRBJ2-1; 12 nucleotides agree with TRBD2. V lost 4 bases to trimming and J lost 3 bases; unmatched junction nucleotides: 1. Germline assignment: CDR1 ENHRY and CDR2 SYGVKD. CDR3 length: 15 residues. CDR3 loop: CAISGGLAGYNEQFF. CDR3 sequence (DNA): TGTGCCATCAGTGGGGGACTAGCGGGCTACAATGAGCAGTTCTTC.

The V and J genes are TRBV10-3 and TRBJ2-1; D unclear. This CDR3 has 13 amino acids. Trimming cost V 8 bases and J 10 bases, with 18 bases left between them. The germline V gene has CDR1 ENHRY and CDR2 SYGVKD. The CDR3: CAILGSGPPEQFF. CDR3 in DNA: TGTGCCATCCTAGGGTCAGGTCCCCCAGAGCAGTTCTTC.

A remark on this clonotype: The CDR3 end shows no conserved phenylalanine or tryptophan, and so a read error is likely. The chain couples TRBV10-3 to TRBJ2-3; a possible D gene is TRBD1 (5 bases). Germline V lookup: CDR1 ENHRY, CDR2 SYGVKD. The V end lost 4 bases, the J end lost 1 base, and 12 bases lay between the germline ends. The CDR3 contains 15 residues. CDR3 amino acids: CAISVLKGGTDTQYL. The CDR3 coding sequence is TGTGCCATCAGTGTGCTAAAAGGGGGCACAGATACGCAGTATCTT.

The chain employs TRBV5-1 and TRBJ2-7; 7 bases agree with TRBD2. CDR1 and CDR2 from the germline V gene are SGHRS and YFSETQ. The CDR3 spans 14 residues. With 4 bases clipped from V and 8 bases from J, the junction kept 12 bases outside the gene matches. This chain's CDR3 is CASSPVREGRKQYF. The DNA of the CDR3 is TGCGCCAGCAGCCCGGTCAGGGAGGGCCGGAAGCAGTACTTC.

This clonotype was detected ten times or more. This chain uses TRBV10-3 with TRBJ1-2; D may be TRBD1 (5 bases). CDR1 is ENHRY and CDR2 is SYGVKD in the germline V gene. CDR3 length equals 13 residues. V was cut by 6 bases and J by 4 bases, with 12 bases left in between. The CDR3 DNA reads TGTGCCATCAGGGGGACTGATCTCTATGGCTACACCTTC. This sequence encodes CAIRGTDLYGYTF.

This clonotype was picked up a small number of times. This chain links TRBV29-1 with TRBJ2-1; a possible D gene is TRBD2 (6 bases). The CDR3 consists of 10 residues. The V end was cut by 8 bases, the J end by 8 bases, with 10 bases between. Germline CDR1 SQVTM, CDR2 ANQGSEA. The CDR3 region has the DNA TGCAGCCATGGCGGGGATGAGCAGTTCTTC. Its translation is CSHGGDEQFF.

Turning to this clonotype: Possible read error: a much larger clone is one base away. The chain links TRBV5-1 to TRBJ2-4; no clear D. CDR3 length: 13 residues. V was shortened by 0 bases and J by 3 bases, with 4 bases between the two germline ends. Germline CDR1 reads SGHRS; CDR2 reads YFSETQ. CDR3 region: CASSLDSKNIQYF. The CDR3 bases are TGCGCCAGCAGCTTGGACAGCAAAAACATTCAGTACTTC.